This T cell receptor (beta chain) was sequenced in a study of T cell responses to AZD1222 COVID-19 vaccine. The study's findings and limits: The study found Spike-specific TCR breadth and depth rose after two AZD1222 doses. Vaccine-related CD4 TCRs covered spike, predominating at 160-218 and 743-854. A mostly white British donor set with more females was recruited, and clonal diversity was possibly underestimated.

Repertoires were generated with immunoSEQ multiplex PCR, while TCRdb's copy carries only in-frame clones and drops some. The sample has 250,000 to 300,000 clones, roughly 93% seen once. Remarks on this clone: The antigen is not known.

Timing groups of about 4 and about 12 weeks for second doses were pooled. This CDR3 is 12 amino acids long. With 4 bases removed from V and 7 bases from J, the gap between germline ends came to 8 bases. CDR1 is SGHRS, CDR2 YFSETQ, per germline. J is TRBJ2-2 and V is TRBV5-1; D may be TRBD2 (5 bases). The sequences come from peripheral blood, collected 28 days after the second AZD1222 dose. This clonotype was sampled from an adult who received the AZD1222 COVID-19 vaccine. CDR3 in amino acids: CASSVEGGELFF. CDR3 bases: TGCGCCAGCAGCGTAGAGGGCGGGGAGCTGTTTTTT.